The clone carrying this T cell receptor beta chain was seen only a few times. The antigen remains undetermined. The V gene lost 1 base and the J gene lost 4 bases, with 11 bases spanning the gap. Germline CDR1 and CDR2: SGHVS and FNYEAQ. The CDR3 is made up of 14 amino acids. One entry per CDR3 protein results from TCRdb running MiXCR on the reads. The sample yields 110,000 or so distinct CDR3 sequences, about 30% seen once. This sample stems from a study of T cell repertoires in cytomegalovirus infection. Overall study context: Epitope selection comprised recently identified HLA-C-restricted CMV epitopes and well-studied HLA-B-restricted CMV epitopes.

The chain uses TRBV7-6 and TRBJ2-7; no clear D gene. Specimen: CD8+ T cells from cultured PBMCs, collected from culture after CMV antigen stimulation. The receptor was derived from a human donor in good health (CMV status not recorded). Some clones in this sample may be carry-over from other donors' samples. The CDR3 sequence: CASSLGSGGYEQYF. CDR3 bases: TGTGCCAGCAGCTTAGGATCGGGCGGTTACGAGCAGTACTTC.